The entry that follows covers one TCR beta chain sequence. This specimen belongs to a study of spatial heterogeneity in lung cancer. One entry per CDR3 protein results from TCRdb running MiXCR on the 5' RACE reads. The sample consists of some 30,000 distinct CDR3 sequences, almost 5.5% of them appearing once. Stated time point: blood at routine non-recurrence follow-up after resection. The germline V gene has CDR1 SGHTA and CDR2 FQGNSA. Trimming shortened V by 4 bases and J by 5 bases, and 8 bases separated the two germline ends. The CDR3 runs to 12 residues. The J gene is TRBJ2-5, the V gene TRBV7-2; D not certain. This clonotype was sampled from a female donor with early-stage non-small cell lung cancer. This sample comprised PBMCs, obtained at follow-up. The CDR3 protein is CASSSARETQYF. Written as DNA, the CDR3 is TGTGCCAGCAGCTCCGCTAGGGAGACCCAGTACTTC.